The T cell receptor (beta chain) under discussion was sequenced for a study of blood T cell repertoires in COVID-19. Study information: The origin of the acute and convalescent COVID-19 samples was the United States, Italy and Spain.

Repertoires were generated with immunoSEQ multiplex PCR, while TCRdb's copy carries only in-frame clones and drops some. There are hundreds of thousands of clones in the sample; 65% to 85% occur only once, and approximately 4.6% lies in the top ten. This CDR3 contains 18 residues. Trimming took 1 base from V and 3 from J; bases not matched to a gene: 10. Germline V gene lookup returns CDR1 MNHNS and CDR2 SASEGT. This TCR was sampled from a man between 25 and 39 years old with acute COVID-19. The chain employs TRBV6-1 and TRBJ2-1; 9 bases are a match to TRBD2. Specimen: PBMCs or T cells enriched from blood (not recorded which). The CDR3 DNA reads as TGTGCCAGCAGTGAAGGGTCTAGCGGGGCATACTTCTACAATGAGCAGTTCTTC. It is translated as CASSEGSSGAYFYNEQFF.